A single sample gave rise to the 16 T cell receptor beta chains below, sequenced in a study of control samples from healthy donors and cancer patients. Only in-frame clones appear in the TCRdb table, and some are missing; sequencing was by immunoSEQ multiplex PCR. The sample comprises about 79,000 clones, over 85% of which are singletons, and roughly 1.3% rests with the top ten. Sequencing was carried out using PBMCs. Every receptor here comes from a middle-aged woman with lung cancer.

V is TRBV2 and J is TRBJ2-7; 9 bases are a match to TRBD1. Germline CDR1 reads SNHLY; CDR2 reads FYNNEI. This CDR3 is built from 14 residues. The junction had 4 bases not matched to a gene; V was cut back by 5 bases and J by 2 bases. The CDR3 spells CASSTGTGTYEQYF. As DNA, the CDR3 is TGTGCCAGCAGTACCGGGACAGGGACCTACGAGCAGTACTTC.

The chain links TRBV19 to TRBJ2-7, with 7 bases matching TRBD2. With V trimmed by 5 bases and J by 3 bases, 4 bases remained unmatched. CDR1 and CDR2 from the germline V gene are LNHDA and SQIVND (reference sequence). The CDR3 covers 13 residues. The CDR3 spells CASSVQRDYEQYF. As DNA, the CDR3 is TGTGCCAGTAGTGTCCAGCGGGACTACGAGCAGTACTTC.

Of note for this clone: A read error may account for a junction end that differs from germline. This chain links TRBV6-5 with TRBJ1-2, with no clear D. The CDR3 consists of 13 residues. The germline gives CDR1 MNHEY, CDR2 SVGAGI. The CDR3 bases are TGTGCCCGCGAGGGAGAGAATGGCTATGGCCACACCTTC. Translating gives CAREGENGYGHTF.

For the CDR3, the DNA is TGTGCCAGCAGCTCCAGTTCTGTCGCAGGGCGGTTCGAGGATGAGCAGTTCTTC. Translated, it gives CASSSSSVAGRFEDEQFF. The rearrangement links TRBV7-3 to TRBJ2-1; a possible D gene is TRBD1 (5 bases). Germline assignment: CDR1 SGHTA and CDR2 FQGTGA. V lost 4 bases, J lost 8 bases, and 27 bases lay in between. The CDR3 length is 18 residues.

The chain carries TRBV4-1 and TRBJ1-2; 7 bases fit TRBD1. CDR1 is MGHRA, CDR2 YSYEKL, per germline. This CDR3 contains 15 residues. V lost 4 bases, J lost 4 bases, and 9 bases stayed unmatched. In DNA form, the CDR3 reads TGCGCCAGCAGCCCGCGGGAGGGGACAGTCTATGGCTACACCTTC. Residues: CASSPREGTVYGYTF.

The CDR3 DNA reads TGTGCCAGCTCGGGCACAAACTACGAGCAGTACTTC. As protein: CASSGTNYEQYF. V usage is TRBV3-1 (or the pseudogene TRBV3-2) and J usage is TRBJ2-7; D remains ambiguous. The germline CDR1 and CDR2 sequences are LGHDT and YNNKEL (reference sequence). The CDR3 spans 12 residues. V was trimmed by 8 bases and J by 3 bases, leaving 11 bases between them.

The chain combines TRBV2 with TRBJ2-3; 13 bases are shared with TRBD2. Germline CDR1 is SNHLY and CDR2 is FYNNEI. V was pared by 9 bases and J by 4 bases, with 4 bases of the junction left unmatched. The CDR3 has 14 residues. CDR3 sequence (DNA): TGTGCCAGGCTGGGACTAGCGGGGCCAGATACGCAGTATTTT. This encodes CARLGLAGPDTQYF.

This clone was seen once. The J gene is TRBJ2-5, the V gene TRBV7-2; D may correspond to TRBD1 or TRBD2 (6 bases each). Germline CDR1 reads SGHTA; CDR2 reads FQGNSA. The CDR3 runs 16 residues. With 0 bases removed from V and 0 bases from J, the gap between germline ends came to 11 bases. CDR3 loop: CASSLAWGANQETQYF. The DNA of the CDR3 is TGTGCCAGCAGCTTAGCATGGGGGGCCAACCAAGAGACCCAGTACTTC.

This chain uses TRBV11-1 with TRBJ2-7; D is unresolved. V lost 4 bases, J lost 0 bases, and 10 bases lay in between. The CDR3 has 14 amino acids. Germline-derived CDR1 and CDR2 are SGHAT and FQDESV (reference sequence). The CDR3 sequence: CASSSTGPSYEQYF. The DNA of the CDR3 is TGTGCCAGCAGCTCTACCGGACCCTCCTACGAGCAGTACTTC.

The chain couples TRBV2 to TRBJ1-5, with a possible D match to TRBD1 (5 bases). The CDR3 contains 14 residues. The V end lost 4 bases, the J end lost 2 bases, and 9 bases lay between the germline ends. In germline, CDR1 is SNHLY, CDR2 FYNNEI. CDR3 sequence: CASSVGVGNQPQHF. As DNA, the CDR3 is TGTGCCAGCAGTGTAGGGGTCGGCAATCAGCCCCAGCATTTT.

The chain recombines TRBV27 with TRBJ2-1; TRBD1 matches at 7 bases. This CDR3 is 16 amino acids long. Germline V gene data show CDR1 as MNHEY and CDR2 as SMNVEV (reference sequence). Unmatched junction bases numbered 9, after V lost 5 bases and J lost 2 bases. CDR3 sequence: CASSMKQGSPYNEQFF. DNA for the CDR3: TGTGCCAGCAGTATGAAACAGGGGTCCCCCTACAATGAGCAGTTCTTC.

The CDR3 region has the DNA TGTGCCAGCAGCCCCCACGACTCCAGGGTTTCTGAAAAACTGTTTTTT. It is translated as CASSPHDSRVSEKLFF. The chain links TRBV13 to TRBJ1-4; D might be TRBD1 (5 bases). CDR1 and CDR2 from the germline V gene are PRHDT and FYEKMQ (reference sequence). V lost 5 bases and J 7 bases, leaving 20 bases between the germline ends. CDR3 size: 16 residues.

The chain joins TRBV9 to TRBJ1-6, with 7 nucleotides matching TRBD1. The CDR3 is 15 residues long. Germline assignment: CDR1 SGDLS and CDR2 YYNGEE. Trimming cost V 0 bases and J 6 bases; bases outside gene matches: 3. CDR3 amino acids: CASSVGGQANSPLHF. In DNA, the CDR3 is TGTGCCAGCAGCGTAGGAGGACAGGCTAATTCACCCCTCCACTTT. The full variable domain, with the rest looked up from reference TRBV9 and TRBJ1-6, is DSGVTQTPKHLITATGQRVTLRCSPRSGDLSVYWYQQSLDQGLQFLIQYYNGEERAKGNILERFSAQQFPDLHSELNLSSLELGDSALYFCASSVGGQANSPLHFGNGTRLTVT.

V gene TRBV30 combines with J gene TRBJ1-5; D may be TRBD1 (5 bases). V shed 1 base and J shed 7 bases, with 23 bases lying between them. Germline CDR1 and CDR2: GTSNPN and SVGIG (reference sequence). The CDR3 runs to 17 residues. The CDR3 loop is CAWSEFKTDMGGQPQHF. In DNA, the CDR3 is TGTGCCTGGAGTGAATTTAAGACAGACATGGGGGGGCAGCCCCAGCATTTT. The full variable domain, with the rest looked up from reference TRBV30 and TRBJ1-5, is SQTIHQWPATLVQPVGSPLSLECTVEGTSNPNLYWYRQAAGRGLQLLFYSVGIGQISSEVPQNLSASRPQDRQFILSSKKLLLSDSGFYLCAWSEFKTDMGGQPQHFGDGTRLSIL.

The J gene is TRBJ2-1, the V gene TRBV6-2 or TRBV6-3, with D perhaps TRBD2 (6 bases). The CDR3 runs to 17 residues. V lost 6 bases, J lost 2 bases, and 20 bases lay in between. Germline V lookup: CDR1 MNHEY, CDR2 SVGEGT. CDR3: CASSSPPGTPTYNEQFF. CDR3 nucleotide sequence: TGTGCCAGCAGCTCACCCCCCGGGACTCCGACCTACAATGAGCAGTTCTTC.

The rearrangement joins TRBV9 to TRBJ1-2, with D hard to call. Germline V gene lookup returns CDR1 SGDLS and CDR2 YYNGEE. V was clipped by 3 bases and J by 3 bases, with 15 bases between them. The CDR3 extends over 15 amino acids. Here the CDR3 reads CASSASLELYYGYTF. The CDR3 coding sequence is TGTGCCAGCAGCGCGTCCCTAGAACTCTACTATGGCTACACCTTC. Variable domain in full (rest from reference TRBV9 and TRBJ1-2): DSGVTQTPKHLITATGQRVTLRCSPRSGDLSVYWYQQSLDQGLQFLIQYYNGEERAKGNILERFSAQQFPDLHSELNLSSLELGDSALYFCASSASLELYYGYTFGSGTRLTVV.